These 18 T cell receptor beta chains were all obtained from the same sample, sequenced in a study of long-term antiretroviral therapy in people with HIV. The libraries were made with immunoSEQ v3.0 at survey level. The repertoire was sequenced with immunoSEQ multiplex PCR; TCRdb's copy has only in-frame clones and lacks some. The table lists about 36,000 clones, 80% of them singletons, with 5.8% in the top ten. Here the sequenced sample was unsorted PBMCs, taken 3.4 years after starting antiretroviral therapy. The receptor set was obtained from a man aged 25 to 40 with HIV.

The chain carries TRBV4-3 and TRBJ2-7; D remains unclear. Per the germline V gene, CDR1 is LGHNA and CDR2 is YSLEER. This CDR3 region has 14 residues. V was clipped by 0 bases and J by 4 bases, with 10 bases between them. DNA for the CDR3: TGCGCCAGCAGCCAAGACTTGGACCTGTACGAGCAGTACTTC. It translates to CASSQDLDLYEQYF.

The CDR3 region has the DNA TGTGCCAGCAGCTGGGCCGGGACAGAACTAACTAATGAAAAACTGTTTTTT. Translating it yields CASSWAGTELTNEKLFF. The chain links TRBV5-6 to TRBJ1-4, with 7 positions matching TRBD1. The germline V gene encodes CDR1 SGHDT and CDR2 YYEEEE. The CDR3 contains 17 residues. The ends lost 3 bases at V and 1 base at J; junction bases unmatched: 9.

The rearrangement joins TRBV7-8 to TRBJ2-7, with 7 bases matching TRBD1. The CDR3 consists of 15 residues. After removal of 2 bases from V and 4 bases from J, the junction contained 8 bases not matched to a gene. CDR1 is SGHVS and CDR2 is FQNEAQ in the germline V gene. CDR3 sequence reads: CASSLRVTGNYEQYF. In DNA form, the CDR3 reads TGTGCCAGCAGCTTACGGGTGACAGGGAATTACGAGCAGTACTTC.

DNA for the CDR3: TGTGCCACCAGCCGCGGGGCCGTATACGATGAGCAGTTCTTC. Its protein product is CATSRGAVYDEQFF. The rearrangement links TRBV15 to TRBJ2-1, with D possibly matching TRBD2 (6 bases). V was trimmed by 5 bases and J by 8 bases, leaving 16 bases between them. Germline CDR1 is LNHNV and CDR2 is YYDKDF (reference sequence). This CDR3 is built from 14 residues.

The chain recombines TRBV5-1 with TRBJ2-2; possibly TRBD1 for D (6 bases). Germline V gene lookup returns CDR1 SGHRS and CDR2 YFSETQ. The CDR3 has 13 amino acids. V was trimmed by 3 bases and J by 5 bases, leaving 8 bases between them. The CDR3 bases are TGCGCCAGCAGCTGGACAGTAACCGGGGAGCTGTTTTTT. Translated, it gives CASSWTVTGELFF.

The J gene is TRBJ1-2, the V gene TRBV18; possibly TRBD1 for D (6 bases). CDR1 and CDR2 from the germline V gene are KGHSH and LQKENI. With 4 bases removed from V and 4 bases from J, the gap between germline ends came to 13 bases. There are 14 residues in the CDR3. This CDR3 is CASSRGASSYGYTF. CDR3 sequence (DNA): TGTGCCAGCTCACGGGGGGCGTCCAGCTATGGCTACACCTTC.

The gene calls are TRBV29-1 and TRBJ1-2; 8 bases align to TRBD1. The CDR3 consists of 13 residues. CDR1 and CDR2 (germline): SQVTM, ANQGSEA. With 7 bases clipped from V and 4 bases from J, the junction kept 8 bases outside the gene matches. CDR3 bases: TGCAGCGGGATACAGGGGGAGGGCTATGGCTACACCTTC. It specifies CSGIQGEGYGYTF.

This chain joins TRBV11-2 and TRBJ2-7, with a weak D call TRBD2 (5 bases). Germline V gene lookup returns CDR1 SGHAT and CDR2 FQNNGV. This CDR3 contains 13 residues. V lost 3 bases to trimming and J lost 0 bases, with 6 bases between them. CDR3 DNA: TGTGCCAGCAGCTTTGGGAGCTCCTACGAGCAGTACTTC. This codes for CASSFGSSYEQYF.

The rearrangement uses TRBV6-5 and TRBJ2-7; D is possibly TRBD2 (6 bases). Germline CDR1 is MNHEY and CDR2 is SVGAGI. The CDR3 is 14 amino acids. Between the trimmed V and J ends, which lost 0 bases and 0 bases, there was a span of 6 bases. DNA of the CDR3: TGTGCCAGCAGTTACTCCGGGAGCTCCTACGAGCAGTACTTC. Translation: CASSYSGSSYEQYF.

The chain uses TRBV6-5 and TRBJ1-1; the match to TRBD1 covers 7 bases. CDR1 is MNHEY, CDR2 SVGAGI, per germline. This CDR3 spans 15 amino acids. J was trimmed by 4 bases and V by 0 bases; bases with no gene match: 5. CDR3 amino acids: CASSYSMTGITEAFF. The CDR3 DNA sequence: TGTGCCAGCAGTTACTCGATGACAGGGATCACTGAAGCTTTCTTT.

The V and J genes are TRBV28 and TRBJ1-3; 8 bases are shared with TRBD1. The CDR3 length is 14 residues. Germline assignment: CDR1 MDHEN and CDR2 SYDVKM. Unmatched junction bases numbered 5, after V lost 6 bases and J lost 4 bases. CDR3 amino acids: CASSWTGSGNTIYF. CDR3 DNA sequence: TGTGCCAGCAGCTGGACAGGGTCGGGAAACACCATATATTTT.

The chain links TRBV19 to TRBJ1-3; D might be TRBD1 (6 bases). The CDR3 has 15 amino acids. Trimming pared 4 bases from V and 4 bases from J, leaving 14 bases between. From germline, CDR1 is LNHDA and CDR2 SQIVND (reference sequence). CDR3: CASSTQQGFGNTIYF. The CDR3 nucleotides are TGTGCCAGTAGTACACAACAGGGATTCGGAAACACCATATATTTT.

This clone was seen a handful of times. The chain has TRBV4-3 and TRBJ2-7, with 11 bases fitting TRBD1. This CDR3 has 16 residues. The V and J ends lost 0 bases and 3 bases, in that order; junction bases with no gene match: 4. Per the germline V gene, CDR1 is LGHNA and CDR2 is YSLEER. CDR3 amino acids: CASSQEFGTGGYEQYF. In nucleotides, the CDR3 is TGCGCCAGCAGCCAAGAATTTGGGACAGGGGGCTACGAGCAGTACTTC.

The chain uses TRBV11-3 and TRBJ2-4; D call uncertain. V was shortened by 1 base and J by 7 bases, with 8 bases between the two germline ends. CDR1 is SGHNT and CDR2 is YENEEA in the germline V gene. This CDR3 contains 13 residues. The CDR3 DNA reads TGTGCCAGCAGCTTAGGGGCCGGGAACATTCAGTACTTC. Protein product: CASSLGAGNIQYF.

The chain recombines TRBV18 with TRBJ2-3; no clear D gene. The CDR3 runs to 11 residues. V was trimmed by 6 bases and J by 1 base, leaving 2 bases between them. Germline CDR1 is KGHSH and CDR2 is LQKENI. CDR3 in DNA: TGTGCCAGCTCTCGCACAGATACGCAGTATTTT. Translated: CASSRTDTQYF.

V and J are TRBV27 and TRBJ2-7; 16 nucleotides align to TRBD2. V trimming: 5 bases; J trimming: 3 bases; junction bases outside the gene matches: 10. This CDR3 region has 18 residues. Germline V gene lookup returns CDR1 MNHEY and CDR2 SMNVEV (reference sequence). CDR3 coding DNA: TGTGCCAGCAGTCTTAGCCCGGGACTAGCGGGAGGGTTCTACGAGCAGTACTTC. Protein product: CASSLSPGLAGGFYEQYF.

The V and J genes are TRBV7-2 and TRBJ2-7; D unresolved. The CDR3 has 14 amino acids. Germline lookup yields CDR1 SGHTA and CDR2 FQGNSA. Trimming removed 2 bases at V and 2 bases at J, with 10 bases between. CDR3 in DNA: TGTGCCAGCAGCTTATTCAGGTCCACCTACGAGCAGTACTTC. It is translated as CASSLFRSTYEQYF.

The rearrangement joins TRBV5-4 to TRBJ2-7, with TRBD1 identical over 9 bases. With V trimmed by 4 bases and J by 6 bases, 11 bases remained unmatched. Germline V gene data show CDR1 as SGHNT and CDR2 as YYREEE (reference sequence). The CDR3 totals 15 residues. In DNA form, the CDR3 reads TGTGCCAGCAGCACAGGGGACAGGGTACGCGGCGAGCAGTACTTC. Translation: CASSTGDRVRGEQYF.